This is a list of T cell receptor beta chains from one sample in a study of cytomegalovirus exposure and HLA in healthy donors. Sequencing used immunoSEQ multiplex PCR; TCRdb keeps in-frame clones, though not all of them. The sample gives under 200,000 clones, around 80% of which show up once; roughly 10% is in the top ten. The sample consisted of PBMCs. Receptors originate from a man aged 18 to 29 in good health and CMV-seropositive. Each CDR3 is given with its conserved first and last residue. D genes are given only for firm matches. Clone size is given for some rows only: seen once, a few or many times, or a class if the clone is expanded.

size: .
D: .
V: TRBV15
J: TRBJ2-7
CDR3: CATSREGHETYEQYF
DNA: TGTGCCACCAGCAGAGAGGGACACGAGACCTACGAGCAGTACTTC

size: few
D: .
V: TRBV6-5
J: TRBJ1-2
CDR3: CASSYRQYYGYTF
DNA: TGTGCCAGCAGTTACCGCCAGTACTATGGCTACACCTTC

size: .
D: TRBD1
V: TRBV4-1
J: TRBJ1-1
CDR3: CASSQDTGGFTEAFF
DNA: TGCGCCAGCAGCCAAGATACAGGGGGCTTCACTGAAGCTTTCTTT

size: .
D: .
V: TRBV29-1
J: TRBJ2-7
CDR3: CSVVLGSSYEQYF
DNA: TGCAGCGTTGTTTTGGGGAGCTCCTACGAGCAGTACTTC

size: few
D: TRBD2
V: TRBV7-9
J: TRBJ2-3
CDR3: CASSFVTLAGETDTQYF
DNA: TGTGCCAGCAGCTTTGTCACACTAGCGGGGGAGACAGATACGCAGTATTTT

size: .
D: .
V: TRBV6-1
J: TRBJ2-7
CDR3: CASSESPHYEQYF
DNA: TGTGCCAGCAGTGAATCCCCACACTACGAGCAGTACTTC

size: .
D: TRBD1
V: TRBV29-1
J: TRBJ2-5
CDR3: CSVAEDRGSWETQYF
DNA: TGCAGCGTTGCCGAGGACAGGGGATCGTGGGAGACCCAGTACTTC

size: .
D: .
V: TRBV20-1
J: TRBJ2-7
CDR3: CRVKSNEQYF
DNA: TGCAGGGTAAAATCTAACGAGCAGTACTTC

size: .
D: TRBD2
V: TRBV2
J: TRBJ2-3
CDR3: CASRLDGGGTDTQYF
DNA: TGTGCCAGCAGACTCGACGGGGGGGGCACAGATACGCAGTATTTT

size: .
D: .
V: TRBV27
J: TRBJ2-7
CDR3: CASSPTGSEQYF
DNA: TGTGCCAGCAGTCCCACAGGGAGTGAGCAGTACTTC

size: .
D: .
V: TRBV7-3
J: TRBJ2-7
CDR3: CASSSRQAVEQYF
DNA: TGTGCCAGCAGCTCCAGACAGGCGGTCGAGCAGTACTTC

size: .
D: .
V: TRBV4-1
J: TRBJ2-7
CDR3: CASSQMPSGTHFYEQYF
DNA: TGCGCCAGCAGCCAAATGCCTTCCGGGACACACTTCTACGAGCAGTACTTC

size: .
D: TRBD2
V: TRBV11-3
J: TRBJ2-7
CDR3: CASSLGGLNEQYF
DNA: TGTGCCAGCAGCTTGGGGGGGTTGAACGAGCAGTACTTC

size: .
D: TRBD1
V: TRBV25-1
J: TRBJ1-1
CDR3: CASSDLYRGFGEAFF
DNA: TGTGCCAGCAGTGATTTGTACAGGGGATTTGGTGAAGCTTTCTTT

size: .
D: .
V: TRBV21-1
J: TRBJ1-6
CDR3: CASSKPGTPYNSPLHF
DNA: TGTGCCAGCAGCAAGCCCGGGACACCATATAATTCACCCCTCCACTTT

size: .
D: .
V: TRBV6-5
J: TRBJ2-2
CDR3: CASSRYSGAGELFF
DNA: TGTGCCAGCAGCCGATATAGCGGAGCCGGGGAGCTGTTTTTT

size: .
D: TRBD1
V: TRBV7-2
J: TRBJ2-2
CDR3: CASSATDRGTGELFF
DNA: TGTGCCAGCAGCGCTACGGACAGGGGCACCGGGGAGCTGTTTTTT

size: .
D: .
V: TRBV9
J: TRBJ2-3
CDR3: CASSPYPGEADTQYF
DNA: TGTGCCAGCAGCCCCTACCCGGGAGAGGCAGATACGCAGTATTTT

size: .
D: .
V: TRBV9
J: TRBJ1-1
CDR3: CASSVSGSHFTEAFF
DNA: TGTGCCAGCAGCGTAAGTGGGAGTCACTTCACTGAAGCTTTCTTT

size: .
D: TRBD1
V: TRBV9
J: TRBJ2-2
CDR3: CASSGGQGRDTGELFF
DNA: TGTGCCAGCAGCGGTGGACAGGGGCGGGACACCGGGGAGCTGTTTTTT

size: .
D: TRBD1
V: TRBV9
J: TRBJ2-7
CDR3: CASSPSGTGHYEQYF
DNA: TGTGCCAGCAGCCCCTCGGGGACAGGTCACTACGAGCAGTACTTC